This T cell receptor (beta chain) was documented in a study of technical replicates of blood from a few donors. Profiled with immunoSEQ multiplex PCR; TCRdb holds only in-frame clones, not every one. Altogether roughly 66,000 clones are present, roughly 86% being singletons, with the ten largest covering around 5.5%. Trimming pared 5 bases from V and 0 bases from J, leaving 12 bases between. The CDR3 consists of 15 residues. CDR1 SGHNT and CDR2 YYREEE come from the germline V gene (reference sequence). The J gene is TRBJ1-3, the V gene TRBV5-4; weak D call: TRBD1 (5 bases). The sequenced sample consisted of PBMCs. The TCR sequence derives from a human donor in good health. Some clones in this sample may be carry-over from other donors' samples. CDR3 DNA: TGTGCCAGCAGACCAGACGGGGGCTCTGGAAACACCATATATTTT. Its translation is CASRPDGGSGNTIYF. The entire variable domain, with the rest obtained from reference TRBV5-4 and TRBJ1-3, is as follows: ETGVTQSPTHLIKTRGQQVTLRCSSQSGHNTVSWYQQALGQGPQFIFQYYREEENGRGNFPPRFSGLQFPNYSSELNVNALELDDSALYLCASRPDGGSGNTIYFGEGSWLTVV.